A single sample is the source of the 21 T cell receptor beta chains below, sequenced in a study of blood T cell repertoires in COVID-19. Measured with immunoSEQ multiplex PCR; TCRdb has only the in-frame clones, and not every one. The sample includes around 260,000 clones, around 82% of them seen just once. Sequencing was done on a sample of peripheral blood. The receptors were sampled from a woman between 45 and 65 years old who had recovered from COVID-19.

The chain joins TRBV28 to TRBJ1-1, with no clear D. This CDR3 is 12 amino acids long. The ends were cut back, 5 bases at V and 3 bases at J, with 7 bases in the middle. Germline CDR1 and CDR2: MDHEN and SYDVKM. Here the CDR3 DNA reads TGTGCCAGCAGTCGCCTAGACACTGAAGCTTTCTTT. Its translation is CASSRLDTEAFF.

The chain links TRBV6-6 to TRBJ2-7, with D maybe TRBD2 (5 bases). The V end lost 2 bases, the J end lost 0 bases, and 8 bases lay between the germline ends. From germline, CDR1 is MNHNY and CDR2 SVGAGI (reference sequence). The CDR3 sequence is 14 residues long. CDR3 sequence reads: CASSYDYLSYEQYF. DNA of the CDR3: TGTGCCAGCAGTTACGACTACCTCTCCTACGAGCAGTACTTC.

The rearrangement uses TRBV28 and TRBJ2-7; tentatively, D is TRBD1 (5 bases). Trimming pared 3 bases from V and 0 bases from J, leaving 12 bases between. Germline V gives CDR1 MDHEN, CDR2 SYDVKM. The CDR3 covers 15 residues. CDR3 residues: CASSLAGFSSYEQYF. For the CDR3, the DNA is TGTGCCAGCAGTTTGGCAGGGTTCAGCTCCTACGAGCAGTACTTC.

At least ten counts were recorded for this clone. The chain carries TRBV3-1 (or the pseudogene TRBV3-2) and TRBJ1-2, with D possibly TRBD1 on 5 matching bases. The CDR3 is 15 residues long. From germline, CDR1 is LGHDT and CDR2 YNNKEL (reference sequence). Trimming removed 0 bases at V and 7 bases at J, with 15 bases between. CDR3 loop: CASSQERWSRAGYTF. The CDR3 DNA reads TGTGCCAGCAGCCAAGAAAGGTGGAGCAGGGCTGGCTACACCTTC.

This chain joins TRBV28 and TRBJ1-5; TRBD1 is a possible D gene (6 bases). Germline assignment: CDR1 MDHEN and CDR2 SYDVKM. CDR3 length: 16 amino acids. Trimming took 3 bases from V and 5 from J, leaving 17 bases between them. CDR3 loop: CASSFRRTVIYQPQHF. CDR3 nucleotide sequence: TGTGCCAGCAGTTTCCGACGGACAGTGATTTATCAGCCCCAGCATTTT.

This clone occurred once. As DNA, the CDR3 is TGTGCCACCAAAGGAGGGCCTAGCACAGATACGCAGTATTTT. Translated: CATKGGPSTDTQYF. V and J are TRBV2 and TRBJ2-3, with D perhaps matching TRBD2 (6 bases). Looked up from germline, CDR1 is SNHLY and CDR2 is FYNNEI. The V and J ends lost 10 bases and 0 bases respectively, with 14 bases between them. The CDR3 length is 14 residues. The variable domain in full, completed from reference TRBV2 and TRBJ2-3, reads EPEVTQTPSHQVTQMGQEVILRCVPISNHLYFYWYRQILGQKVEFLVSFYNNEISEKSEIFDDQFSVERPDGSNFTLKIRSTKLEDSAMYFCATKGGPSTDTQYFGPGTRLTVL.

CDR3 sequence reads: CASSLGGTVETQYF. In DNA, the CDR3 is TGTGCCAGCAGTTTAGGGGGGACAGTAGAGACCCAGTACTTC. The chain joins TRBV28 to TRBJ2-5, with TRBD1 as a possible D gene (7 bases). V shed 2 bases and J shed 4 bases, with 11 bases lying between them. The CDR3 extends over 14 amino acids. Germline V gene data show CDR1 as MDHEN and CDR2 as SYDVKM.

This clone was found once. V and J are TRBV9 and TRBJ2-3; 8 bases fit TRBD2. The germline CDR1 and CDR2 sequences are SGDLS and YYNGEE. After removal of 6 bases from V and 4 bases from J, the junction contained 22 bases not matched to a gene. This CDR3 is 19 amino acids long. In nucleotides, the CDR3 is TGTGCCAGCACCTCTTTACCATCCGGGGGGGCCTTTGGGTCAGATACGCAGTATTTT. Translating gives CASTSLPSGGAFGSDTQYF.

CDR3 residues: CASSLVAGVEETQYF. The CDR3 coding sequence is TGTGCCAGCAGCTTAGTAGCGGGAGTGGAGGAGACCCAGTACTTC. The chain employs TRBV7-2 and TRBJ2-5; 9 bases are a match to TRBD2. V trimming: 1 base; J trimming: 5 bases; junction bases outside the gene matches: 5. CDR1 SGHTA and CDR2 FQGNSA come from the germline V gene. The CDR3 covers 15 residues.

This chain uses TRBV10-3 with TRBJ2-1; a weak D match, TRBD2 (5 bases). Per germline, CDR1 ENHRY and CDR2 SYGVKD. With 8 bases removed from V and 2 bases from J, the gap between germline ends came to 19 bases. The CDR3 contains 16 residues. The CDR3 protein is CAIEGEGSSAYNEQFF. The CDR3 DNA reads as TGTGCCATCGAGGGTGAGGGCTCCTCCGCCTACAATGAGCAGTTCTTC.

The V and J genes are TRBV29-1 and TRBJ1-1; TRBD1 matches 10 bases. There are 15 residues in the CDR3. J gave up 6 bases and V 2 bases, and 9 bases lay outside the gene matches. CDR1 is SQVTM, CDR2 ANQGSEA, per germline. CDR3 sequence (DNA): TGCAGCGTTGAAAGGGTCGGGACAGGGGCCGCTGAAGCTTTCTTT. Translated: CSVERVGTGAAEAFF. The variable domain in full, with the rest retrieved from reference TRBV29-1 and TRBJ1-1, is SAVISQKPSRDICQRGTSLTIQCQVDSQVTMMFWYRQQPGQSLTLIATANQGSEATYESGFVIDKFPISRPNLTFSTLTVSNMSPEDSSIYLCSVERVGTGAAEAFFGQGTRLTVV.

This clone was detected a few times. This sample also contains other DNA sequences that code for the same CDR3. V gene TRBV9 combines with J gene TRBJ1-2; 7 bases match TRBD1. Losses at the gene ends were 0 bases for V and 4 bases for J; bases not matched to a gene: 0. From germline, CDR1 is SGDLS and CDR2 YYNGEE. This CDR3 comprises 13 residues. The chain's CDR3 is CASSVGQGYGYTF. The CDR3 DNA sequence: TGTGCCAGCAGCGTAGGACAGGGCTATGGCTACACCTTC.

The rearrangement links TRBV7-2 to TRBJ2-3; 11 bases match TRBD2. There are 16 residues in the CDR3. J gave up 6 bases and V 5 bases, and 10 bases lay outside the gene matches. CDR1 and CDR2 from the germline V gene are SGHTA and FQGNSA. Written as DNA, the CDR3 is TGTGCCAGCAGCATCACTAGCGGGAGCGGGTGGGATACGCAGTATTTT. It yields the protein CASSITSGSGWDTQYF.

In nucleotides, the CDR3 is TGTGCCAGCATCATGGCGGCCCCAGGCACAGATACGCAGTATTTT. Residues: CASIMAAPGTDTQYF. The rearrangement joins TRBV2 to TRBJ2-3; no definite D call. Trimming stripped 7 bases from V and 1 base from J, with 15 bases between. This CDR3 has 15 amino acids. From germline, CDR1 is SNHLY and CDR2 FYNNEI.

The V and J genes are TRBV6-6 and TRBJ1-5; the D is unclear. Germline CDR1 reads MNHNY; CDR2 reads SVGAGI (reference sequence). The V and J ends lost 5 bases and 7 bases respectively, with 9 bases between them. The CDR3 is 12 amino acids. CDR3 residues: CASSPRSQPQHF. The CDR3 DNA follows: TGTGCCAGCAGTCCAAGAAGCCAGCCCCAGCATTTT.

This clone showed up just once. The chain recombines TRBV6-1 with TRBJ1-4; 9 bases line up with TRBD1. Germline V gene data show CDR1 as MNHNS and CDR2 as SASEGT. The ends lost 1 base at V and 9 bases at J; junction bases unmatched: 9. CDR3 length equals 16 residues. The CDR3: CASSEVPGTGSQKLFF. The DNA for the CDR3 is TGTGCCAGCAGTGAAGTTCCGGGGACAGGGTCACAAAAACTGTTTTTT.

V is TRBV5-5 and J is TRBJ2-7, with 7 positions matching TRBD1. Looked up from germline, CDR1 is SGHKS and CDR2 is YYEKEE (reference sequence). CDR3 size: 13 residues. V was pared by 4 bases and J by 2 bases, with 3 bases of the junction left unmatched. The CDR3 sequence: CASSQDRTYEQYF. DNA of the CDR3: TGTGCCAGCAGCCAGGACAGGACCTACGAGCAGTACTTC.

The rearrangement joins TRBV5-1 to TRBJ2-3; 10 bases match TRBD1. CDR1 is SGHRS, CDR2 YFSETQ, per germline. This CDR3 is 16 amino acids long. V lost 4 bases and J lost 5; bases outside the gene matches: 10. The CDR3 DNA reads TGCGCCAGCAGCATACTAGGACAGGGGGTTGGAGATACGCAGTATTTT. Translation gives CASSILGQGVGDTQYF.

The gene calls are TRBV18 and TRBJ2-1; 12 bases are a match to TRBD2. The length of the CDR3 is 17 residues. Per germline, CDR1 KGHSH and CDR2 LQKENI. Trimming cost V 0 bases and J 5 bases; bases outside gene matches: 5. The chain's CDR3 is CASSPPNGLAGNNEQFF. CDR3 nucleotides: TGTGCCAGCTCACCACCGAATGGACTAGCGGGGAACAATGAGCAGTTCTTC.

This rearrangement joins TRBV28 to TRBJ1-1, with TRBD1 matching 8 bases. Trimming cost V 3 bases and J 10 bases; bases outside gene matches: 7. The V gene's germline CDR1 is MDHEN and CDR2 SYDVKM. This CDR3 is 13 amino acids long. The CDR3 loop reads CASSLPDRGVAFF. In DNA, the CDR3 is TGTGCCAGCAGTTTGCCCGACAGGGGTGTAGCTTTCTTT.

V and J are TRBV24-1 and TRBJ2-1; TRBD1 aligns across 9 bases. This CDR3 is built from 16 residues. Trimming at V came to 4 bases and at J to 6 bases, leaving 9 bases not matched to a gene. CDR1 KGHDR and CDR2 SFDVKD come from the germline V gene. CDR3 sequence (DNA): TGTGCCACCAGTGAGACGGGACAGGGCACTCGCAATGAGCAGTTCTTC. Translation gives CATSETGQGTRNEQFF.